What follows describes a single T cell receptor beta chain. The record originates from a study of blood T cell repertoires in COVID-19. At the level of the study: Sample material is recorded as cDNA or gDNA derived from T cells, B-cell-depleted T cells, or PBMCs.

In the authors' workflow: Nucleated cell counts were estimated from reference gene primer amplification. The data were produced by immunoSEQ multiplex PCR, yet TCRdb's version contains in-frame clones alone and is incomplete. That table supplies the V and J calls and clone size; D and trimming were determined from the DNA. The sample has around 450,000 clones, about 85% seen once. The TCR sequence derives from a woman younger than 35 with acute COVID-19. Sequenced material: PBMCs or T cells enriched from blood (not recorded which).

The CDR3 bases are TGCGCCAGCAGCCAAGAGCGGGGGGCGCAGTTCTTC. It encodes CASSQERGAQFF. The chain recombines TRBV4-1 with TRBJ2-1; 8 nucleotides line up with TRBD2. V lost 0 bases and J lost 12; bases outside the gene matches: 1. The CDR3 spans 12 residues. The V gene's germline CDR1 is MGHRA and CDR2 YSYEKL.